The present T cell receptor beta chain was sequenced within a study of OX40 agonist ivuxolimab in advanced cancers. Study-level information: Eligibility admitted prior anti-PD-1, anti-PD-L1 or anti-CTLA-4 therapy; around 42% had some.

Only in-frame clones appear in the TCRdb table, and some are missing; sequencing was by immunoSEQ multiplex PCR. This table has 65,000 to 90,000 clones, more than 85% appearing once. Trimming cost V 4 bases and J 1 base, with 7 bases left between them. The CDR3 is made up of 13 amino acids. Germline values: CDR1 KGHSH, CDR2 LQKENI. The chain recombines TRBV18 with TRBJ1-2; D gene ambiguous. The clonotype originates from an adult with an advanced solid tumor such as melanoma, head and neck, liver or kidney cancer. Here the sequenced sample was CD4+ or CD8+ T cells sorted from blood, taken in a trial of the OX40 agonist ivuxolimab. Written as DNA, the CDR3 is TGTGCCAGCTCACAGGGCGGTAACTATGGCTACACCTTC. It is translated as CASSQGGNYGYTF.